A selection of T cell receptor beta chains follows, all from one sample in a study of radiotherapy plus CTLA-4 blockade in lung cancer. Generated by immunoSEQ multiplex PCR, the TCRdb table keeps only in-frame clones and is missing some. The sample shows about 51,000 clones, about four fifths of them seen only once. The sequencing here drew on peripheral blood, taken from a patient treated with radiotherapy plus ipilimumab. These receptors originate from a human donor with non-small cell lung cancer who had a complete response to radiotherapy plus ipilimumab. Each CDR3 is given with its conserved first and last residue. The order of the fields is clone size, CDR3 length, J gene, D gene, V gene, CDR3 DNA, CDR3 protein. D genes are given only for firm matches. Clone size appears in some rows only: once, few, many, or a class for an expanded clone.

-	16	TRBJ1-2	-	TRBV19	TGTGCCAGTAACTCCCACGCGGCGGAGGGAGTGGATGGCTACACCTTC	CASNSHAAEGVDGYTF
few	12	TRBJ1-1	-	TRBV5-8	-	CASSWGTGTVFF
once	13	TRBJ1-1	-	TRBV16	TGTGCCAGCAGCCAATGGGAGGGCGCTGAAGCTTTCTTT	CASSQWEGAEAFF
few	16	TRBJ2-1	TRBD2	TRBV29-1	TGCAGCGTTGAACTGCGGCTAGCGGGGGGGCCTGGGGAGCAGTTCTTC	CSVELRLAGGPGEQFF
-	13	TRBJ1-2	TRBD1	TRBV5-4	TGTGCCAGCAGCGCCGGGACAGGGTTAGGCTACACCTTC	CASSAGTGLGYTF
-	17	TRBJ1-6	TRBD1	TRBV18	TGTGCCAGCTCACCAACCGGGACAGGGGTAATCAATTCACCCCTCCACTTT	CASSPTGTGVINSPLHF
-	15	TRBJ1-1	TRBD1	TRBV6-5	TGTGCCAGCAGCCGCCTGAACAGGGGGCACACTGAAGCTTTCTTT	CASSRLNRGHTEAFF
-	15	TRBJ1-5	-	TRBV6-5	TGTGCCAGCAGTTACTCGGGGACATCAACTGGGGACCAGCATTTT	CASSYSGTSTGDQHF
-	16	TRBJ1-5	TRBD1	TRBV7-9	TGTGCCAGCAGCACGGCCGGGACAGGGCAAGATCAGCCCCAGCATTTT	CASSTAGTGQDQPQHF
once	14	TRBJ1-5	-	TRBV5-6	TGTGCCAGCAGCTCCGGGACTCATAATCAGCCCCAGCATTTT	CASSSGTHNQPQHF
-	16	TRBJ2-7	TRBD1	TRBV5-1	TGCGCCAGCAGACGGAACCCAGGGGGCGGGATGAGGGAGCAGTACTTC	CASRRNPGGGMREQYF
-	11	TRBJ2-5	-	TRBV2	TGTGCCAGCAAGCGTGAAGAGACCCAGTACTTC	CASKREETQYF
-	14	TRBJ2-3	-	TRBV2	TGTGCCAGCAGGGAGAGATGGGGCACAGATACGCAGTATTTT	CASRERWGTDTQYF
-	13	TRBJ2-7	TRBD2	TRBV6-1	TGTGCCACCTCGCGGGGGGCCACCTACGAGCAGTACTTC	CATSRGATYEQYF
-	16	TRBJ2-1	TRBD2	TRBV7-9	TGTGCCAGCAGCCGCCGGACTAGCGGTCCTCTCGATGAGCAGTTCTTC	CASSRRTSGPLDEQFF
-	14	TRBJ1-5	-	TRBV7-9	TGTGCCAGCAGCCTACAGGGAAGCAATCAGCCCCAGCATTTT	CASSLQGSNQPQHF
-	17	TRBJ1-2	TRBD1	TRBV11-2	TGTGCCAGCAGCTTAGATCCGGGGACAGGGTTTAACTATGGCTACACCTTC	CASSLDPGTGFNYGYTF
-	14	TRBJ1-2	TRBD1	TRBV6-1	TGTGCCAGCAGTGAGAGGCAGGGGGCGAATGGCTACACCTTC	CASSERQGANGYTF
-	15	TRBJ2-7	TRBD1	TRBV5-1	TGCGCCAGCAGCGCCTCCCAGGGACAGGGCCACGAGCAGTACTTC	CASSASQGQGHEQYF
-	16	TRBJ1-1	TRBD1	TRBV5-6	TGTGCCAGCAGCTTGCGAGGGACAGGGATCATACCTGAAGCTTTCTTT	CASSLRGTGIIPEAFF
-	12	TRBJ2-7	TRBD2	TRBV25-1	TGTGCCAGCAGGGGAGGGACTTACGAGCAGTACTTC	CASRGGTYEQYF
-	13	TRBJ1-2	-	TRBV4-3	TGCGCCAGCAGCCAGGGGAGTGAAGACGGCTACACCTTC	CASSQGSEDGYTF
-	14	TRBJ1-1	-	TRBV7-9	TGTGCCAGCAGCCCCTCCGCGGGAGTGACTGAAGCTTTCTTT	CASSPSAGVTEAFF
-	15	TRBJ2-1	TRBD2	TRBV18	TGTGCCAGCTCACCATCGAGCGGGGGGGCCAATGAGCAGTTCTTC	CASSPSSGGANEQFF
-	13	TRBJ2-7	-	TRBV29-1	TGCAGCGTTGTTGGCCGGGGTAGGAACGAGCAGTACTTC	CSVVGRGRNEQYF
-	12	TRBJ1-3	-	TRBV30	TGTGCCTGGAGTGTGGGAGTGAACACCATATATTTT	CAWSVGVNTIYF
-	12	TRBJ1-5	-	TRBV7-2	TGTGCCAGCAGCTTAAGAGATCAGCCCCAGCATTTT	CASSLRDQPQHF
few	14	TRBJ1-4	-	TRBV14	TGTGCCAGCAGCCAAACATCGGGGGTTGAAAAACTGTTTTTT	CASSQTSGVEKLFF
-	12	TRBJ2-5	TRBD2	TRBV11-2	TGTGCCAGCAGCCTCGAGCGGGGGGCCCAGTACTTC	CASSLERGAQYF
few	16	TRBJ1-5	TRBD1	TRBV10-3	TGTGCCATCAGCCCCACTCAGGGGGCCGGCAATCAGCCCCAGCATTTT	CAISPTQGAGNQPQHF
-	13	TRBJ1-2	TRBD1	TRBV5-1	TGCGCCAGCAGCTTCGGACAGGGAGGTGGCTACACCTTC	CASSFGQGGGYTF
-	16	TRBJ2-3	TRBD2	TRBV9	TGTGCCAGCAGCGTAGATGTGGCGGGAGGGGGAGATACGCAGTATTTT	CASSVDVAGGGDTQYF
-	15	TRBJ2-1	TRBD1	TRBV5-6	TGTGCCAGCAGCTTGTCCGGGACAGGGGGGAATGAGCAGTTCTTC	CASSLSGTGGNEQFF
few	16	TRBJ2-1	TRBD2	TRBV5-1	TGCGCCAGCAGCTGGGGGGGACTAGCGGGCTCCAATGAGCAGTTCTTC	CASSWGGLAGSNEQFF
-	15	TRBJ2-2	TRBD1	TRBV5-4	TGTGCCAGCAGGCTAGGGGGCAGCTCCACCGGGGAGCTGTTTTTT	CASRLGGSSTGELFF
-	12	TRBJ1-2	TRBD1	TRBV9	TGTGCCAGCAGCGTAGGGGACAGGGGCTACACCTTC	CASSVGDRGYTF
-	16	TRBJ1-4	-	TRBV4-3	TGCGCCAGCAGCCAGTCGACCCCCAGGGCTAATGAAAAACTGTTTTTT	CASSQSTPRANEKLFF
-	15	TRBJ1-2	TRBD1	TRBV7-8	TGTGCCAGCAGCACCCGGACAGGGGTGGACTATGGCTACACCTTC	CASSTRTGVDYGYTF
-	14	TRBJ2-7	-	TRBV5-4	TGTGCCAGCAGTGCCTATAGCGGCACCTACGAGCAGTACTTC	CASSAYSGTYEQYF
-	14	TRBJ1-2	-	TRBV5-4	TGTGCCAGCAGCTACCCAGGGGTGGGCTATGGCTACACCTTC	CASSYPGVGYGYTF
-	14	TRBJ1-2	-	TRBV6-5	TGTGCCAGCAGCCGCGGGACGGAGGAAGTAGGCTACACCTTC	CASSRGTEEVGYTF
-	15	TRBJ2-7	TRBD1	TRBV6-6	TGTGCCAGCAGTTACAATGGACAGGGGGCTAACGAGCAGTACTTC	CASSYNGQGANEQYF
-	14	TRBJ2-5	-	TRBV19	TGTGCCAGTAGTATTTCGGGGACTCAAGAGACCCAGTACTTC	CASSISGTQETQYF
-	9	TRBJ2-1	-	TRBV19	TGTGCCAGTAGTCTTAAGCAGTTCTTC	CASSLKQFF
once	13	TRBJ1-5	-	TRBV2	TGTGCCACCAAAGGGACTTTCAATCAGCCCCAGCATTTT	CATKGTFNQPQHF